This passage covers 9 T cell receptor beta chains from one sample sequenced in a study of long-term antiretroviral therapy in people with HIV. The authors ran the immunoSEQ assay, v3.0, at survey level. Measured with immunoSEQ multiplex PCR; TCRdb has only the in-frame clones, and not every one. The top ten hold around 7.2% of the sample, which has tens of thousands of clones, about 80% seen once. The sequenced sample was unsorted PBMCs, obtained 0.3 years after starting antiretroviral therapy. Source of these receptors: a middle-aged man with HIV.

The chain has TRBV5-1 and TRBJ2-7, with D possibly TRBD1 on 5 matching bases. CDR1 and CDR2 from the germline V gene are SGHRS and YFSETQ. The CDR3 covers 14 residues. V gave up 0 bases and J gave up 6 bases, with 13 bases separating them. As DNA, the CDR3 is TGCGCCAGCAGCTTGGAGGCCAATCAGGGCGAGCAGTACTTC. This encodes CASSLEANQGEQYF.

The chain links TRBV7-2 to TRBJ2-3; D not certain. The CDR3 extends over 12 amino acids. Trimming removed 3 bases from V and 2 bases from J, with 3 bases in between. Germline CDR1 SGHTA, CDR2 FQGNSA. CDR3 nucleotides: TGTGCCAGCAGCTTCTACACAGATACGCAGTATTTT. It encodes CASSFYTDTQYF.

The chain links TRBV7-2 to TRBJ1-6, with TRBD1 matching over 8 bases. The ends lost 4 bases at V and 7 bases at J; junction bases unmatched: 6. Germline loops: CDR1 SGHTA, CDR2 FQGNSA. The CDR3 is 15 amino acids. DNA of the CDR3: TGTGCCAGCAGCTCGCAGACAGGGGTAAATTCACCCCTCCACTTT. Protein sequence: CASSSQTGVNSPLHF. Looking up the rest from reference TRBV7-2 and TRBJ1-6 gives the full variable domain: GAGVSQSPSNKVTEKGKDVELRCDPISGHTALYWYRQSLGQGLEFLIYFQGNSAPDKSGLPSDRFSAERTGGSVSTLTIQRTQQEDSAVYLCASSSQTGVNSPLHFGNGTRLTVT.

The chain carries TRBV6-5 and TRBJ1-2; D may be TRBD1 (5 bases). Germline V gene sequence: CDR1 MNHEY, CDR2 SVGAGI. Trimming removed 2 bases from V and 8 bases from J, with 12 bases in between. The CDR3 length is 13 residues. In DNA, the CDR3 is TGTGCCAGCAGTTACCCACCAGGGAAAGGCTACACCTTC. Its translation is CASSYPPGKGYTF.

This chain links TRBV7-9 with TRBJ2-4; no clear D. CDR1 SEHNR and CDR2 FQNEAQ come from the germline V gene (reference sequence). The length of the CDR3 is 13 residues. The V end lost 2 bases, the J end lost 0 bases, and 2 bases lay between the germline ends. The CDR3 spells CASSLLAKNIQYF. The CDR3 DNA sequence: TGTGCCAGCAGCTTATTAGCCAAAAACATTCAGTACTTC.

The genes are TRBV28 and TRBJ1-2, with D unresolved. The CDR3 covers 12 residues. V was trimmed by 6 bases and J by 4 bases, leaving 9 bases between them. Germline V lookup: CDR1 MDHEN, CDR2 SYDVKM. The CDR3 here is CASRNTAYGYTF. In DNA form, the CDR3 reads TGTGCCAGCAGGAACACAGCCTATGGCTACACCTTC.

This chain uses TRBV11-2 with TRBJ1-1, with D possibly being TRBD1 (5 bases). The CDR3 is made up of 13 amino acids. V was clipped by 4 bases and J by 0 bases, with 6 bases between them. The V gene's germline CDR1 is SGHAT and CDR2 FQNNGV. In DNA, the CDR3 is TGTGCCAGCAGCTCGACAGTGAACACTGAAGCTTTCTTT. Translated, it gives CASSSTVNTEAFF.

This clone has only one observation. V is TRBV7-9 and J is TRBJ2-2, with D uncertain. V was trimmed by 4 bases and J by 3 bases, leaving 15 bases between them. The CDR3 has 16 amino acids. The germline gives CDR1 SEHNR, CDR2 FQNEAQ (reference sequence). This CDR3 is CASSSLDAGYTGELFF. CDR3 sequence (DNA): TGTGCCAGCAGCTCACTGGATGCCGGGTACACCGGGGAGCTGTTTTTT.

V and J are TRBV7-9 and TRBJ1-1, with D hard to call. The CDR3 length is 13 residues. Looked up from germline, CDR1 is SEHNR and CDR2 is FQNEAQ (reference sequence). Between the trimmed V and J ends, which lost 3 bases and 2 bases, there was a span of 7 bases. The CDR3 DNA reads TGTGCCAGCAGCTTTTGGTCTAACACTGAAGCTTTCTTT. Residues: CASSFWSNTEAFF.